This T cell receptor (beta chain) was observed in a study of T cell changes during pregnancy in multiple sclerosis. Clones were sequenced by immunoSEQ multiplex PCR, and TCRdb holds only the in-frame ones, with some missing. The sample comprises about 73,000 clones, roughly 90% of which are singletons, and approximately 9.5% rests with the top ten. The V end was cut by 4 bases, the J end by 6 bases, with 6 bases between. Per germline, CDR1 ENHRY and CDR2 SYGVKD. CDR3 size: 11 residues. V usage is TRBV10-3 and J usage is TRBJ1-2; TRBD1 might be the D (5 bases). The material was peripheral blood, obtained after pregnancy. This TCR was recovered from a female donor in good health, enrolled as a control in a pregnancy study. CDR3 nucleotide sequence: TGTGCCATCAGTGGGGGGGATGGCTACACCTTC. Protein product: CAISGGDGYTF.